The clone carrying this T cell receptor (beta chain) was recorded a few times. Its antigen is still unknown. This sample was included in a study of T-cell memory formation after mild COVID-19. Constant-segment-primed 5'RACE gave TCR alpha and TCR beta cDNA libraries with sample barcodes and UMIs. Each CDR3 protein gets one entry after TCRdb re-called the 5' RACE reads with MiXCR. The repertoire holds 350,000 or so distinct CDR3 sequences, with roughly 13% as singletons. Trimming cost V 3 bases and J 4 bases, with 21 bases left between them. CDR1 SGDLS and CDR2 YYNGEE come from the germline V gene. This CDR3 has 17 residues. General study points: Clones shrinking between day 15 and 85 showed a balanced CD4/CD8 split, and those that grew later tilted toward CD4+.

The chain employs TRBV9 and TRBJ2-3; TRBD2 is a possible D gene (6 bases). The source is a man aged 18 to 30 who had mild COVID-19 (a few samples of this study predate the infection). Cell type and time point are not known. Sequencing input: PBMCs or a T cell subset sorted from them (not recorded which). The CDR3: CASSGETVAEGADTQYF. The CDR3 nucleotides read TGTGCCAGCAGCGGAGAAACGGTAGCGGAGGGCGCAGATACGCAGTATTTT.